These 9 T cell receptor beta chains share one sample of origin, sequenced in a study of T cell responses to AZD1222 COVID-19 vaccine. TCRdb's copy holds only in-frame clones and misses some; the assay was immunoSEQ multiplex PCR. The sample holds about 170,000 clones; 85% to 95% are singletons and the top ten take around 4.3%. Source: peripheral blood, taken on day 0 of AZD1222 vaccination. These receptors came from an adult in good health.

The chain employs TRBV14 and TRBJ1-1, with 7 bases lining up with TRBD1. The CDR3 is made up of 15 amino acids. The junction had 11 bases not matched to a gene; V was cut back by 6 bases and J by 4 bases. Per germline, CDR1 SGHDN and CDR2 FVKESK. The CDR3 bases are TGTGCCAGCAGTGGGACAGAGACCTGGGGCACTGAAGCTTTCTTT. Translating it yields CASSGTETWGTEAFF.

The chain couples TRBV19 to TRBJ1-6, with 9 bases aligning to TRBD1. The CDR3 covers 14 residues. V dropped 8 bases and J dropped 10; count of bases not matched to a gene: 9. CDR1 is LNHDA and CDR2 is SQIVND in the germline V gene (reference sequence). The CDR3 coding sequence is TGTGCCAGTGAGCCGGGACAGGGAAGATCACCCCTCCACTTT. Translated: CASEPGQGRSPLHF. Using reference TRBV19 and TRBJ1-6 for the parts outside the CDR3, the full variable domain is DGGITQSPKYLFRKEGQNVTLSCEQNLNHDAMYWYRQDPGQGLRLIYYSQIVNDFQKGDIAEGYSVSREKKESFPLTVTSAQKNPTAFYLCASEPGQGRSPLHFGNGTRLTVT.

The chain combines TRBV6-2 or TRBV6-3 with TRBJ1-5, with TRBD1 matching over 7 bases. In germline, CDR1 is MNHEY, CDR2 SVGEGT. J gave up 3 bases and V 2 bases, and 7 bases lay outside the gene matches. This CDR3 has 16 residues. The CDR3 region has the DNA TGTGCCAGCAGTTACACCCGGGACAGACTCAATCAGCCCCAGCATTTT. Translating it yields CASSYTRDRLNQPQHF.

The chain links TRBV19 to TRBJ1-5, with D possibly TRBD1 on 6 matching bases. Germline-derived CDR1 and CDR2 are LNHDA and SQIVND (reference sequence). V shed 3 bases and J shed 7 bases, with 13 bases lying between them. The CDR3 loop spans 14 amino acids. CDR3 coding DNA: TGTGCCAGTAGTATTATCGCAGGGGTCCAGCCCCAGCATTTT. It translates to CASSIIAGVQPQHF.

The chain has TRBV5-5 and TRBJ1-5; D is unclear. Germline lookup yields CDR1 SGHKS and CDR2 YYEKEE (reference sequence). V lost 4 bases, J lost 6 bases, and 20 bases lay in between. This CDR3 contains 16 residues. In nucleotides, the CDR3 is TGTGCCAGCAGCCAACCGACCGGCTCCCACACTCAGCCCCAGCATTTT. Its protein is CASSQPTGSHTQPQHF.

CDR3 sequence (DNA): TGTGCCAGCAGGACCGGGACGGCCTATGGCTACACCTTC. Its translation: CASRTGTAYGYTF. The V call is TRBV7-9, the J call TRBJ1-2, with a weak D call TRBD1 (5 bases). The germline V gene has CDR1 SEHNR and CDR2 FQNEAQ (reference sequence). V lost 6 bases, J lost 4 bases, and 12 bases lay in between. The CDR3 is 13 amino acids.

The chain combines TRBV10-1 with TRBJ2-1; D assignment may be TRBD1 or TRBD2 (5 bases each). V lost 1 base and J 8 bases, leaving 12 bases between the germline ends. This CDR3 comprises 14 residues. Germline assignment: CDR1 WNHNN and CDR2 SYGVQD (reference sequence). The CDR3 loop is CASSEYQGEDEQFF. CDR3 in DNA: TGCGCCAGCAGTGAGTATCAGGGAGAAGATGAGCAGTTCTTC.

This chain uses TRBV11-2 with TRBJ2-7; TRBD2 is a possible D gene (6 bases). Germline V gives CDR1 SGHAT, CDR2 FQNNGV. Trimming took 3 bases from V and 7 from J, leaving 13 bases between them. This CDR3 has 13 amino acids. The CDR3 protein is CASSFSTAGEQYF. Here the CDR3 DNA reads TGTGCCAGCAGCTTCTCTACGGCGGGGGAGCAGTACTTC. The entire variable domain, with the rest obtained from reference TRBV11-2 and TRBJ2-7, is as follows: EAGVAQSPRYKIIEKRQSVAFWCNPISGHATLYWYQQILGQGPKLLIQFQNNGVVDDSQLPKDRFSAERLKGVDSTLKIQPAKLEDSAVYLCASSFSTAGEQYFGPGTRLTVT.

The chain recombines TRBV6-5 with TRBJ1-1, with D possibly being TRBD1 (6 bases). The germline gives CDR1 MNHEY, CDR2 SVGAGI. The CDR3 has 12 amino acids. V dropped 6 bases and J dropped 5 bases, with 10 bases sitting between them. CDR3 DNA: TGTGCCAGCAGCCCCGGACAGACTGAAGCTTTCTTT. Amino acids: CASSPGQTEAFF.